The subject of this entry is one TCR beta chain. Germline assignment: CDR1 SGHRS and CDR2 YFSETQ. V lost 3 bases and J lost 4, with 13 bases in between. CDR3 length: 14 residues. Assay: immunoSEQ multiplex PCR; the TCRdb copy retains only in-frame clones and omits some. The repertoire includes tens of thousands of clones, more than 75% of them detected once, and around 6.2% sits in the top ten. This entry comes from a study of blood T cell repertoires in COVID-19. Study at large: Samples came from the United States, Italy and Spain, spanning acute and convalescent COVID-19.

The source material was peripheral blood. This chain connects TRBV5-1 to TRBJ1-2, with D perhaps TRBD1 (5 bases). The sequence was collected from a human donor in a cohort sampled during active COVID-19. This CDR3 reads CASSSQGIGYGYTF. CDR3 DNA sequence: TGCGCCAGCAGCTCCCAGGGTATAGGCTATGGCTACACCTTC.